The entry below gives a single T cell receptor beta chain sequence along with its context. Each CDR3 protein is one row after TCRdb ran MiXCR on the RT-PCR reads. The data contain 15,000 to 20,000 distinct CDR3 sequences, 4.9% of them singletons. The sample comes from a study of patients and donors after allogeneic stem cell transplantation. The CDR3 extends over 14 amino acids. Germline loops: CDR1 MNHNS, CDR2 SASEGT. V was pared by 6 bases and J by 5 bases, with 8 bases of the junction left unmatched. This TCR was recovered from a human donor who was either an allogeneic HSCT recipient or a stem cell or donor lymphocyte infusion donor (not recorded which). It is not recorded whose cells these are; they may come from a transplant donor. The genes are TRBV6-1 and TRBJ2-5, with 8 bases matching TRBD1. The specimen was blood, either unsorted or a sorted T cell fraction (not recorded which). The CDR3 protein is CASRPGGGGETQYF. The CDR3 region has the DNA TGTGCCAGCAGGCCAGGGGGCGGTGGGGAGACCCAGTACTTC.